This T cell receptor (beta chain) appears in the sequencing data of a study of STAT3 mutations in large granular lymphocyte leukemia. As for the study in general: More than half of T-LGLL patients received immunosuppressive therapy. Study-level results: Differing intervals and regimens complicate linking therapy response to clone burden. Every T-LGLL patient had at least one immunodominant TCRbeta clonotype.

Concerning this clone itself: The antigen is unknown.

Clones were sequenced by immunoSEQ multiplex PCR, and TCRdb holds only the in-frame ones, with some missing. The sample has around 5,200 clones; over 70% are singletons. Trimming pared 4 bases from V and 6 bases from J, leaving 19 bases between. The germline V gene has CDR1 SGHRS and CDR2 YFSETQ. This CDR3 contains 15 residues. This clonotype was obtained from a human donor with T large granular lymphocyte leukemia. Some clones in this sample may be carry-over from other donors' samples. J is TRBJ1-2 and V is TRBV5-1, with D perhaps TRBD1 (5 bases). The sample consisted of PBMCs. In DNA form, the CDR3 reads TGCGCCAGCAGCCCACAAGGGCGGGGCGGAGATGGCTACACCTTC. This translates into CASSPQGRGGDGYTF.